The sequence of this TCR beta chain was determined in a study of T-cell memory formation after mild COVID-19. Study background: The two donors had largely donor-specific TCR clusters. Findings and limits, study-wide: Memory from before infection featured some responding clones, which suggests cross-reactive memory joined. Nothing showed for sure that second-wave clones peaking on day 37 were SARS-CoV-2 specific.

Germline V gene sequence: CDR1 LNHNV, CDR2 YYDKDF (reference sequence). Trimming took off 0 bases at V and 7 bases at J, with 19 bases between the two ends. The CDR3 covers 17 residues. Comment on this clonotype: Its antigen is not identified.

Constant-segment primers served in 5'RACE that generated TCR alpha and TCR beta cDNA libraries bearing sample barcodes and UMIs. TCRdb called the 5' RACE reads again in MiXCR, with one record for every CDR3 protein. The sample carries some 130,000 distinct CDR3 sequences, under 30% recorded once. The source of this sequence is an adult woman who had mild COVID-19 (a few samples of this study predate the infection). Cell type and time point are not known. The chain combines TRBV15 with TRBJ1-5; tentatively, D is TRBD1 (5 bases). Sequencing input: PBMCs or a T cell subset sorted from them (not recorded which). The CDR3 DNA reads as TGTGCCACCAGCAGAGAGTCCCGGGGGAGTGGGGAACAGCCCCAGCATTTT. Encoded protein: CATSRESRGSGEQPQHF.